Below are 4 T cell receptor beta chains sequenced from a single sample in a study of cytomegalovirus exposure and HLA in healthy donors. Amplification used 60 Vbeta primers and 13 Jbeta primers. TCRdb keeps only in-frame clones here, not all; method: immunoSEQ multiplex PCR. The data contain roughly 250,000 clones, approximately 84% of them singletons. The sample taken for sequencing was PBMCs. The receptors here all came from a woman aged 40-49 years in good health and CMV-seropositive.

The V and J genes are TRBV27 and TRBJ2-7, with 8 bases matching TRBD2. Germline lookup yields CDR1 MNHEY and CDR2 SMNVEV (reference sequence). The CDR3 extends over 13 amino acids. Germline trimming cut 2 bases from V and 4 bases from J; bases unmatched to any gene: 1. CDR3 DNA sequence: TGTGCCAGCAGTTTAACTAGCGGTTACGAGCAGTACTTC. Encoded protein: CASSLTSGYEQYF.

V gene TRBV28 combines with J gene TRBJ1-3; D call uncertain. The CDR3 is 11 residues long. CDR1 and CDR2 from the germline V gene are MDHEN and SYDVKM. Trimming shortened V by 3 bases and J by 6 bases, and 3 bases separated the two germline ends. The chain's CDR3 is CASSFLNTIYF. The CDR3 DNA reads TGTGCCAGCAGTTTTCTAAACACCATATATTTT.

This clone has only one observation. The rearrangement links TRBV18 to TRBJ2-5; tentative D call: TRBD2 (6 bases). In germline, CDR1 is KGHSH, CDR2 LQKENI. The V end lost 1 base, the J end lost 5 bases, and 11 bases lay between the germline ends. The CDR3 has 14 amino acids. The CDR3 DNA follows: TGTGCCAGCTCACCACTTCCGGGAGAGGAGACCCAGTACTTC. It is translated as CASSPLPGEETQYF.

The CDR3 reads CASSEVFANEKLFF. The CDR3 DNA is TGTGCCAGCAGTGAAGTTTTCGCTAATGAAAAACTGTTTTTT. The V gene is TRBV2, the J gene TRBJ1-4; no definite D call. The V end lost 1 base, the J end lost 3 bases, and 6 bases lay between the germline ends. Germline CDR1 is SNHLY and CDR2 is FYNNEI. The CDR3 runs 14 residues.